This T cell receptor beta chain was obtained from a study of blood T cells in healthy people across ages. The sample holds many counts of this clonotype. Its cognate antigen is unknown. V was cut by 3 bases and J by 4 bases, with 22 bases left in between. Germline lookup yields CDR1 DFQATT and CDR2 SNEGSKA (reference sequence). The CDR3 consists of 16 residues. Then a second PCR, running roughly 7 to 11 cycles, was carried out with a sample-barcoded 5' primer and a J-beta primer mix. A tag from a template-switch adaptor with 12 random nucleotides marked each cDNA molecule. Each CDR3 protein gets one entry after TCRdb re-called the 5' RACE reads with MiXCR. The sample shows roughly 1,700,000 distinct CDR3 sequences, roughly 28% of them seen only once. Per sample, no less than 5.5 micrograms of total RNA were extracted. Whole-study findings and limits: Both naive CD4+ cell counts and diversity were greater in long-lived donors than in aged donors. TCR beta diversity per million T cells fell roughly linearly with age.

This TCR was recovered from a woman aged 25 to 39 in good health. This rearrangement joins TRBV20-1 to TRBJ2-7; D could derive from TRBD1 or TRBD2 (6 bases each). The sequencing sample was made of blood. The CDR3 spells CSARGSIGGVWYEQYF. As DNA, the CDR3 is TGCAGTGCTAGGGGCTCTATCGGGGGCGTCTGGTACGAGCAGTACTTC.